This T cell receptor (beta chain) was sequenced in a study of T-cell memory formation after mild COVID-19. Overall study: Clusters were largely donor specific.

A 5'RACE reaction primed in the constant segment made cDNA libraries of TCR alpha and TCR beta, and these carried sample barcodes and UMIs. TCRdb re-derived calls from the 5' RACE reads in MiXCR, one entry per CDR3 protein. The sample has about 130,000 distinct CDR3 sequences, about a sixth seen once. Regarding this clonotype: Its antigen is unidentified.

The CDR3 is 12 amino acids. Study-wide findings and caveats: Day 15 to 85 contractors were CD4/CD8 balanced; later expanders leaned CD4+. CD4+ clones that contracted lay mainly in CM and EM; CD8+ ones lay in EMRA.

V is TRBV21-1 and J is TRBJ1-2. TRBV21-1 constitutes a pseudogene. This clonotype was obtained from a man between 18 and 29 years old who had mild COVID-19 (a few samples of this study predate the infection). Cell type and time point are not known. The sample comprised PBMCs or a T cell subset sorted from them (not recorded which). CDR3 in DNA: TGTGCCAGCACCGCGACGGGTTGCGGCTACACCTTC. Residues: CASTATGCGYTF.